The 28 T cell receptor beta chains below were found in one sample sequenced in a study of blood T cells in healthy people across ages. Then a second PCR, running about 6 to 12 cycles, was carried out with a sample-barcoded 5' primer and a J-beta primer mix. MiXCR was run by TCRdb on the 5' RACE reads, yielding one entry per CDR3 protein. The profile covers some 940,000 distinct CDR3 sequences, with approximately 32% appearing a single time and roughly 10% taken by the ten largest. This same sample was also taken into another study, of T cells of mothers and their children.

Sequenced material: blood. These receptors originate from a woman between 35 and 50 years old in good health.

The chain is built from TRBV12-3 or TRBV12-4 and TRBJ1-4; no definite D call. V was pared by 5 bases and J by 4 bases, with 14 bases between. The CDR3 covers 15 residues. The CDR3 DNA reads as TGTGCCAGCAGTCTGGAGAGCTCTCTTAATGAAAAACTGTTTTTT. Amino acid sequence: CASSLESSLNEKLFF.

V and J are TRBV14 and TRBJ2-1; 7 bases fit TRBD2. The J call may be faulty, since TRBJ2-7 better matches the DNA end. This CDR3 region has 18 residues. CDR1 is SGHDN and CDR2 is FVKESK in the germline V gene. The CDR3 coding sequence is TGTGCCAGCAGCCAAGAGCCCGCCTTTGACGGGGGGTGGGATGAGCAGTACTTC. This encodes CASSQEPAFDGGWDEQYF.

In its sample, this clonotype was seen a few times. The rearrangement uses TRBV6-6 and TRBJ1-3; D is perhaps TRBD1 (6 bases). Deletions cut 6 bases from V and 4 bases from J, with 16 bases between. Germline V CDR1 and CDR2: MNHNY, SVGAGI (reference sequence). This CDR3 comprises 15 residues. The CDR3 nucleotides read TGTGCCAGCAGACAACCCACTGACAGGGGAAACACCATATATTTT. Its translation is CASRQPTDRGNTIYF.

On this clonotype: Lacking the conserved final phenylalanine or tryptophan, this CDR3 likely reflects a read error. The limits of the CDR3 on the DNA are not certain, so only TCRdb's listed CDR3 is given. The rearrangement uses TRBV15 and TRBJ2-1; the table's TRBD2 call for D was not verified on the DNA. The CDR3 totals 15 residues, both ends included. From germline, CDR1 is LNHNV and CDR2 YYDKDF (reference sequence). CDR3 region: CATSSNGPHGYTFGS.

V gene TRBV7-8 combines with J gene TRBJ2-5; 12 bases line up with TRBD1. J gave up 4 bases and V 5 bases, and 11 bases lay outside the gene matches. Germline V gene data show CDR1 as SGHVS and CDR2 as FQNEAQ. CDR3 length equals 17 residues. The CDR3 nucleotides are TGTGCCAGCAGCAGTCGGGACAGGGGGCGAAATTCAGAGACCCAGTACTTC. Translation: CASSSRDRGRNSETQYF.

The genes are TRBV20-1 and TRBJ2-7, with 10 nucleotides matching TRBD1. The CDR3 totals 16 residues. The J segment lost 5 bases and the V segment lost 1 base, leaving 11 bases of the junction unmatched. Looked up from germline, CDR1 is DFQATT and CDR2 is SNEGSKA (reference sequence). The CDR3: CSARVPRTGGSNEQYF. As DNA, the CDR3 is TGCAGTGCTAGAGTGCCCCGGACAGGGGGATCCAACGAGCAGTACTTC.

This clonotype came up a few times. CDR3 bases: TGTGCCAGCAGCCAAAATCGTGGACTAGCGGGGAAAGAGACCCAGTACTTC. Translated: CASSQNRGLAGKETQYF. The chain recombines TRBV14 with TRBJ2-5, with 12 bases that match TRBD2. The germline CDR1 and CDR2 sequences are SGHDN and FVKESK. The V gene end was trimmed by 2 bases and the J gene end by 3 bases; junction bases not matched to a gene: 7. The CDR3 has 17 amino acids.

This clonotype was seen more than once but under ten times. The chain combines TRBV5-1 with TRBJ2-2; possibly TRBD2 for D (5 bases). The CDR3 covers 16 residues. Between the trimmed V and J ends, which lost 4 bases and 5 bases, there was a span of 18 bases. Germline lookup yields CDR1 SGHRS and CDR2 YFSETQ. CDR3 amino acids: CASSQTLVRGTGELFF. CDR3 coding DNA: TGCGCCAGCAGCCAAACCTTGGTTCGGGGAACCGGGGAGCTGTTTTTT.

The chain carries TRBV6-1 and TRBJ1-1, with a tentative D call TRBD1 (6 bases). The CDR3 is 16 amino acids. The ends were cut back, 6 bases at V and 5 bases at J, with 22 bases in the middle. Germline CDR1 is MNHNS and CDR2 is SASEGT. The CDR3 coding sequence is TGTGCCAGCAGCGCCGGTGGGGGGCGAAGTGGAACTGAAGCTTTCTTT. It yields the protein CASSAGGGRSGTEAFF.

This clonotype appeared many times. The chain recombines TRBV20-1 with TRBJ2-7; D unclear. The CDR3 loop spans 15 amino acids. The ends were cut back, 0 bases at V and 3 bases at J, with 15 bases in the middle. CDR1 DFQATT and CDR2 SNEGSKA come from the germline V gene (reference sequence). CDR3 nucleotide sequence: TGCAGTGCTAGAGATAAATGGCGGATACTCTACGAGCAGTACTTC. Its translation: CSARDKWRILYEQYF.

This clonotype was seen only a few times. The genes are TRBV28 and TRBJ2-1; 8 bases match TRBD1. V was pared by 6 bases and J by 8 bases, with 6 bases of the junction left unmatched. Per germline, CDR1 MDHEN and CDR2 SYDVKM. The CDR3 runs 13 residues. The CDR3 region is CASSGRGLDEQFF. CDR3 DNA sequence: TGTGCCAGCAGCGGCAGGGGGCTCGATGAGCAGTTCTTC.

The chain combines TRBV28 with TRBJ2-7; 7 nucleotides agree with TRBD2. The length of the CDR3 is 14 residues. Germline assignment: CDR1 MDHEN and CDR2 SYDVKM. Losses at the gene ends were 4 bases for V and 8 bases for J; bases not matched to a gene: 11. The CDR3 protein is CASSSNLPGTKQYF. The CDR3 DNA sequence: TGTGCCAGCAGTTCGAATCTCCCCGGGACTAAGCAGTACTTC.

The chain joins TRBV7-2 to TRBJ1-1; the D is unclear. V was shortened by 4 bases and J by 0 bases, with 6 bases between the two germline ends. The V gene's germline CDR1 is SGHTA and CDR2 FQGNSA. CDR3 length: 13 amino acids. CDR3: CASSCHMNTEAFF. Here the CDR3 DNA reads TGTGCCAGCAGCTGTCATATGAACACTGAAGCTTTCTTT.

The rearrangement uses TRBV7-9 and TRBJ2-1; TRBD2 matches 15 bases. The junction had 4 bases not matched to a gene; V was cut back by 5 bases and J by 5 bases. Germline loops: CDR1 SEHNR, CDR2 FQNEAQ (reference sequence). The CDR3 spans 16 residues. The chain's CDR3 is CASSPGLAGGHNEQFF. The CDR3 DNA is TGTGCCAGCAGCCCGGGACTAGCGGGGGGCCACAATGAGCAGTTCTTC.

The chain couples TRBV12-3 or TRBV12-4 to TRBJ2-1, with 14 nucleotides matching TRBD2. CDR3 length: 15 residues. The J segment lost 10 bases and the V segment lost 6 bases, leaving 8 bases of the junction unmatched. In DNA form, the CDR3 reads TGTGCCAGCAGACGGACTAGCGGGGGGCTGGAGGAGCAGTTCTTC. Protein product: CASRRTSGGLEEQFF.

This clonotype turned up a few times. The chain employs TRBV11-2 and TRBJ2-1; TRBD2 might be the D (6 bases). Germline V gene sequence: CDR1 SGHAT, CDR2 FQNNGV. V was clipped by 8 bases and J by 2 bases, with 10 bases between them. This CDR3 comprises 13 residues. The CDR3 sequence is CASRGAAYNEQFF. CDR3 DNA: TGTGCCAGCCGCGGGGCCGCCTACAATGAGCAGTTCTTC.

Details on this clonotype: A read error may account for a junction end that differs from germline. CDR3 DNA sequence: TGCGCCAGCAGTTTAATAGGGACTAGCGGGGGCCGCTGGGGGACCCAGTACTTC. It codes for CASSLIGTSGGRWGTQYF. The V and J genes are TRBV28 and TRBJ2-5; 14 bases map to TRBD2. The CDR3 is 18 residues long. The germline V gene encodes CDR1 MDHEN and CDR2 SYDVKM.

The gene calls are TRBV20-1 and TRBJ2-3; no firm D call. Germline CDR1 DFQATT, CDR2 SNEGSKA (reference sequence). With 2 bases removed from V and 2 bases from J, the gap between germline ends came to 5 bases. The CDR3 has 12 residues. CDR3 region: CSARQDTDTQYF. The DNA for the CDR3 is TGCAGTGCTAGACAGGACACAGATACGCAGTATTTT.

The rearrangement links TRBV5-6 to TRBJ1-1; the D gene is possibly TRBD1 (5 bases). The length of the CDR3 is 16 residues. Trimming left V 0 bases short and J 1 base short, with 13 bases between. Germline V gene data show CDR1 as SGHDT and CDR2 as YYEEEE. In DNA form, the CDR3 reads TGTGCCAGCAGCTTGGACCGCCAGGGCTGGAACACTGAAGCTTTCTTT. Protein: CASSLDRQGWNTEAFF. Combining the CDR3 with reference TRBV5-6 and TRBJ1-1 gives the whole variable domain DAGVTQSPTHLIKTRGQQVTLRCSPKSGHDTVSWYQQALGQGPQFIFQYYEEEERQRGNFPDRFSGHQFPNYSSELNVNALLLGDSALYLCASSLDRQGWNTEAFFGQGTRLTVV.

For this clonotype: Since a much larger clone is just one base distant, this may be a read error. The chain recombines TRBV12-3 or TRBV12-4 with TRBJ2-7, with D tentatively TRBD1 (6 bases). This CDR3 region has 14 residues. V lost 5 bases and J lost 3, with 14 bases in between. The CDR3 DNA is TGTGCCAGCAGTGCAACAGGGTTGGGCTACGAGCAGTACTTC. It translates to CASSATGLGYEQYF.

This clonotype appeared a few times. V and J are TRBV14 and TRBJ2-7; perhaps D is TRBD1 or TRBD2 (5 bases each). Germline V gene data show CDR1 as SGHDN and CDR2 as FVKESK. CDR3 length equals 13 residues. The V end was cut by 2 bases, the J end by 4 bases, with 9 bases between. The CDR3 region is CASSQRDAYEQYF. CDR3 bases: TGTGCCAGCAGCCAAAGGGACGCATACGAGCAGTACTTC.

The chain couples TRBV6-5 to TRBJ1-1; TRBD1 matches 10 bases. With V trimmed by 11 bases and J by 3 bases, 12 bases remained unmatched. Germline V gene sequence: CDR1 MNHEY, CDR2 SVGAGI. The CDR3 is made up of 15 amino acids. CDR3 loop: CACLRDRGLDTEAFF. CDR3 sequence (DNA): TGTGCCTGCCTTCGAGACAGGGGGCTGGACACTGAAGCTTTCTTT.

Details on this clonotype: A junction boundary mismatches the germline segment, possibly from a read error. The V call is TRBV27, the J call TRBJ1-2; 9 nucleotides match TRBD1. The length of the CDR3 is 15 residues. Germline assignment: CDR1 MNHEY and CDR2 SMNVEV (reference sequence). CDR3 bases: TGTGCCGGCAGTTTCCTGACAGGGGGTAACTATGGCTACACCTTC. This translates into CAGSFLTGGNYGYTF.

On this clonotype: One end of the junction fails to match germline, which may point to a read error. The gene calls are TRBV10-3 and TRBJ2-5; TRBD2 is a possible D gene (5 bases). The J call may be in error: the DNA end matches TRBJ2-7 better. The germline V gene has CDR1 ENHRY and CDR2 SYGVKD. The CDR3 consists of 13 residues. The CDR3 DNA follows: TGTGCCGTCAGTGAGCCCGAGGGCTACGAGCAGTACTTC. Amino acids: CAVSEPEGYEQYF.

The chain is built from TRBV28 and TRBJ2-2; no clear D. The CDR3 loop spans 13 amino acids. Trimming took 5 bases from V and 2 from J, leaving 6 bases between them. Per germline, CDR1 MDHEN and CDR2 SYDVKM. The CDR3: CASSPENTGELFF. The CDR3 region has the DNA TGTGCCAGCAGTCCAGAAAACACCGGGGAGCTGTTTTTT. The whole variable domain, remainder taken from reference TRBV28 and TRBJ2-2, is DVKVTQSSRYLVKRTGEKVFLECVQDMDHENMFWYRQDPGLGLRLIYFSYDVKMKEKGDIPEGYSVSREKKERFSLILESASTNQTSMYLCASSPENTGELFFGEGSRLTVL.

V gene TRBV5-1 combines with J gene TRBJ2-1; 12 bases line up with TRBD2. The J segment lost 10 bases and the V segment lost 2 bases, leaving 19 bases of the junction unmatched. Germline V gene lookup returns CDR1 SGHRS and CDR2 YFSETQ. CDR3 length equals 19 residues. CDR3 nucleotides: TGCGCCAGCAGCTTTCTAGCGGGGGGGCCTCTCGAACCCCGGCGGGAGCAGTTCTTC. It translates to CASSFLAGGPLEPRREQFF.

The chain employs TRBV12-3 or TRBV12-4 and TRBJ1-1; a weak D match, TRBD1 (6 bases). Between the trimmed V and J ends, which lost 3 bases and 5 bases, there was a span of 13 bases. CDR3 length: 14 amino acids. CDR3 region: CASSFRGGKTEAFF. CDR3 coding DNA: TGTGCCAGCAGTTTCAGGGGAGGAAAGACTGAAGCTTTCTTT.

The CDR3 DNA reads as TGTGCCAGCAGTGGTGTCCCTCTAGATACGCAGTATTTT. Translation gives CASSGVPLDTQYF. The chain carries TRBV6-1 and TRBJ2-3; no reliable D call. The CDR3 extends over 13 amino acids. The germline V and J ends were trimmed by 4 bases and 5 bases, with 10 bases remaining between them. Germline CDR1 is MNHNS and CDR2 is SASEGT.